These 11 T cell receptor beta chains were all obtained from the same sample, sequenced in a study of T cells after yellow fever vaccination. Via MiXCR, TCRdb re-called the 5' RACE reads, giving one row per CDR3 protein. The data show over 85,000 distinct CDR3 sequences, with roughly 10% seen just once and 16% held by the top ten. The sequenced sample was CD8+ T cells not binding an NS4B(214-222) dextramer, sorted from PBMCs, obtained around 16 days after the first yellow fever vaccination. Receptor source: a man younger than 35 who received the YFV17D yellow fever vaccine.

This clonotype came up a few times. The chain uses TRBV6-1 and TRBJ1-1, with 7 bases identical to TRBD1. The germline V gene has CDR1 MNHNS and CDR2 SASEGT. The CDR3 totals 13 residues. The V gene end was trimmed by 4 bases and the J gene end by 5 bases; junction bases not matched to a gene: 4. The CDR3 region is CASSVGTATEAFF. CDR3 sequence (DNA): TGTGCCAGCAGTGTAGGGACAGCGACTGAAGCTTTCTTT.

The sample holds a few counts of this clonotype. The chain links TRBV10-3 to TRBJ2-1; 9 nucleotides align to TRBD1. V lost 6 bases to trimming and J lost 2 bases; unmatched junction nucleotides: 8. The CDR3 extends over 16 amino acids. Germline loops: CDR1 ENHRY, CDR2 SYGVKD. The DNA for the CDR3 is TGTGCCATCAGGGACGGTGGACAGGGGCCCTACAATGAGCAGTTCTTC. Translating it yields CAIRDGGQGPYNEQFF.

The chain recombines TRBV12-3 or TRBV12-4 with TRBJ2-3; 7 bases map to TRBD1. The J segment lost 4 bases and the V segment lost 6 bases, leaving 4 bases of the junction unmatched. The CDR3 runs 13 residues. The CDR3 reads CASSWTGPDTQYF. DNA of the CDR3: TGTGCCAGCAGCTGGACAGGCCCAGATACGCAGTATTTT.

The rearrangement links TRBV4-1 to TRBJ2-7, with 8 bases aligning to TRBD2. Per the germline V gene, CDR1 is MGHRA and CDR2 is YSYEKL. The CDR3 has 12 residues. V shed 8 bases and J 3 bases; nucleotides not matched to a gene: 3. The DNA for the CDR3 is TGCGCCAGCCGCGGGGGGAACTACGAGCAGTACTTC. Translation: CASRGGNYEQYF.

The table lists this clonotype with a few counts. Here the CDR3 reads CASSTDRGYYNEQFF. The DNA for the CDR3 is TGTGCCAGCAGCACAGACAGGGGCTACTACAATGAGCAGTTCTTC. The chain carries TRBV9 and TRBJ2-1; 8 bases align to TRBD1. Germline CDR1 is SGDLS and CDR2 is YYNGEE. The CDR3 runs to 15 residues. V gave up 4 bases and J gave up 3 bases; unmatched junction bases: 6.

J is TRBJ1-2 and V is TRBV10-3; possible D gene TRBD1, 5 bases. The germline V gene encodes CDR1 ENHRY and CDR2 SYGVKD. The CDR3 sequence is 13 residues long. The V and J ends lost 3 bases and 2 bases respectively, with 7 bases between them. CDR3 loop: CAISDGGNYGYTF. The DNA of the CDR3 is TGTGCCATCAGTGATGGGGGGAACTATGGCTACACCTTC.

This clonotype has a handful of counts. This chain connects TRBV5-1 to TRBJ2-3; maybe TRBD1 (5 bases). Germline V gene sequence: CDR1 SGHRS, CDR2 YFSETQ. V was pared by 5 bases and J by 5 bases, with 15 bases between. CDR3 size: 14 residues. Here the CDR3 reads CASSDHLQGDTQYF. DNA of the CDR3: TGCGCCAGCAGTGACCACCTGCAGGGAGATACGCAGTATTTT.

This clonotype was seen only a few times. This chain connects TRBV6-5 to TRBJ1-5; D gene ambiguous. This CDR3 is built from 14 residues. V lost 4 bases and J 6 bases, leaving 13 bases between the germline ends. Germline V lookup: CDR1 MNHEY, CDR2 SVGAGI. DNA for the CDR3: TGTGCCAGCAGTTCTTTGGGCGATAGTCAGCCCCAGCATTTT. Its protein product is CASSSLGDSQPQHF.

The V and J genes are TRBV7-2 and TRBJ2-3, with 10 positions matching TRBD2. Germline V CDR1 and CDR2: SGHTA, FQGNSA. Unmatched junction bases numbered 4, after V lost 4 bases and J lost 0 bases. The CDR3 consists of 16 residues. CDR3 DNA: TGTGCCAGCAGCTCTCGGACTAGCGGTAGCACAGATACGCAGTATTTT. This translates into CASSSRTSGSTDTQYF.

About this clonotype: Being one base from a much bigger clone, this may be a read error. CDR3 loop: CATRSGEVTNYGYTF. In DNA form, the CDR3 reads TGTGCCACCCGGTCAGGGGAAGTTACTAACTATGGCTACACCTTC. V is TRBV27 and J is TRBJ1-2, with D perhaps matching TRBD1 (6 bases). Trimming shortened V by 10 bases and J by 0 bases, and 18 bases separated the two germline ends. Germline assignment: CDR1 MNHEY and CDR2 SMNVEV (reference sequence). This CDR3 spans 15 amino acids.

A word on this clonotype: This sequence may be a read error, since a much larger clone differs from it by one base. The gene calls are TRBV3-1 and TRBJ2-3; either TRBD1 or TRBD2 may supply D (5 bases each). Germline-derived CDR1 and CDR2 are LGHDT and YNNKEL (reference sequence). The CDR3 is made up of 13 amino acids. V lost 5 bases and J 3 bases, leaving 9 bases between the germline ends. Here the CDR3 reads CASSWDPTDTQYF. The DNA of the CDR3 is TGTGCCAGCAGCTGGGACCCTACAGATACGCAGTATTTT.